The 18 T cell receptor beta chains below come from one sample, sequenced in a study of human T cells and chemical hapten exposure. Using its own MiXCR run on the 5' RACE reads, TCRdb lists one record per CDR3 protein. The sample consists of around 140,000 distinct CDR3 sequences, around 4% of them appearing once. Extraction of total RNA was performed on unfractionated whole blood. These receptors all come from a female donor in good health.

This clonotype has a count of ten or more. The CDR3 DNA sequence: TGTGCCAGCAGGGACAGGAACTCTGGAAACACCATATATTTT. This gives the protein CASRDRNSGNTIYF. The gene calls are TRBV7-2 and TRBJ1-3; 7 positions agree with TRBD1. Germline CDR1 is SGHTA and CDR2 is FQGNSA. Trimming removed 6 bases from V and 0 bases from J; junction bases left unmatched: 2. CDR3 length: 14 residues. Full variable domain (missing parts from reference TRBV7-2 and TRBJ1-3): GAGVSQSPSNKVTEKGKDVELRCDPISGHTALYWYRQSLGQGLEFLIYFQGNSAPDKSGLPSDRFSAERTGGSVSTLTIQRTQQEDSAVYLCASRDRNSGNTIYFGEGSWLTVV.

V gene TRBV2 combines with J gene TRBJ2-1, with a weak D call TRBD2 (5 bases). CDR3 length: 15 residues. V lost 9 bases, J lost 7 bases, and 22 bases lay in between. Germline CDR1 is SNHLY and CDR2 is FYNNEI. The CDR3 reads CAREMTDDPGNEQFF. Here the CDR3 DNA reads TGTGCCAGGGAGATGACGGACGACCCGGGGAATGAGCAGTTCTTC.

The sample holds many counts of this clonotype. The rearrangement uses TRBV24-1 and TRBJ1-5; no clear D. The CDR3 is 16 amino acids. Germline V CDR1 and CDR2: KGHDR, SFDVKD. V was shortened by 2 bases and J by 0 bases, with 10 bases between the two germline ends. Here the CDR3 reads CATSDYPDYSNQPQHF. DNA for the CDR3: TGTGCCACCAGTGATTACCCGGACTATAGCAATCAGCCCCAGCATTTT.

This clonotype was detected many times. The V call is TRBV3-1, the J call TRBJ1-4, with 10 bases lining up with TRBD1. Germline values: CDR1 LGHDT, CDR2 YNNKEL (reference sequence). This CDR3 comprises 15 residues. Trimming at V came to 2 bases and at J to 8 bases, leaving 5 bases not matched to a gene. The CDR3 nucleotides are TGTGCCAGCAGCCAATCCGGGACAGGGGAAGAAAAACTGTTTTTT. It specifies CASSQSGTGEEKLFF.

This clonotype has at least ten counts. The chain's CDR3 is CASSEGTSEETQYF. CDR3 sequence (DNA): TGTGCCAGCAGCGAGGGGACTAGTGAAGAGACCCAGTACTTC. The chain joins TRBV5-4 to TRBJ2-5; TRBD2 agrees at 8 bases. CDR1 and CDR2 (germline): SGHNT, YYREEE (reference sequence). The CDR3 runs 14 residues. The trim removed 4 bases at V and 3 bases at J, leaving 5 bases unmatched.

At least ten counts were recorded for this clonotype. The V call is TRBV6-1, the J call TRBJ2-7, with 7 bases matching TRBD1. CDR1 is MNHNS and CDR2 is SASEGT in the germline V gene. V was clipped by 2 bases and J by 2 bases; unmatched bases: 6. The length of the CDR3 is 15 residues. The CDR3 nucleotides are TGTGCCAGCAGTGAAAGGGGGCGCGTTACCTACGAGCAGTACTTC. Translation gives CASSERGRVTYEQYF.

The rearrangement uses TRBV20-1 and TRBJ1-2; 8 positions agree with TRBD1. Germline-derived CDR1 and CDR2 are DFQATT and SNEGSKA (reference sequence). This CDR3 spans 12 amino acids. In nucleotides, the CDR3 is TGCACTCCAGGACAGGGATCCTATGGCTACACCTTC. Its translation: CTPGQGSYGYTF.

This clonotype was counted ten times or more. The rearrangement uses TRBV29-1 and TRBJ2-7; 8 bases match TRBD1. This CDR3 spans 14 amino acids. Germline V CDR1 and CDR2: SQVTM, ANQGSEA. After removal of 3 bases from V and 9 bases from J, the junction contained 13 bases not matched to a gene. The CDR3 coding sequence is TGCAGCGTTGAGTTTGTCTCAGGACAGGGAGGGCAGTACTTC. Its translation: CSVEFVSGQGGQYF.

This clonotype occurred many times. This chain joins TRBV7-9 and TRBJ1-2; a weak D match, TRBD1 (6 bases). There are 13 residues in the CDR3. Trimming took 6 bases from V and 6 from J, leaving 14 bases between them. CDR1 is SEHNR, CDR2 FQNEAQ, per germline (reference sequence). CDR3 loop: CASSLQGGDGYTF. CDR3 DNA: TGTGCCAGCAGTCTACAAGGGGGAGATGGCTACACCTTC.

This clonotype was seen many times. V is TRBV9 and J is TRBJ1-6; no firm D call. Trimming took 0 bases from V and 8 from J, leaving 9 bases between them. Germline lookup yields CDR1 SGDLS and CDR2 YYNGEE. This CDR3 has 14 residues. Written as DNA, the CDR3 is TGTGCCAGCAGCGTAGAAGAATTTCATTCACCCCTCCACTTT. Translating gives CASSVEEFHSPLHF.

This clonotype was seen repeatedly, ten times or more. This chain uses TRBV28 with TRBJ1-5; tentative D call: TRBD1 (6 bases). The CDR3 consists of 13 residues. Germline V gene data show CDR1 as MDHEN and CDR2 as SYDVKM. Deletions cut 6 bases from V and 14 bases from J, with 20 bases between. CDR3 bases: TGTGCCAGCAGGTCCCACCCACGCACAGGGAAGCATTTT. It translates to CASRSHPRTGKHF.

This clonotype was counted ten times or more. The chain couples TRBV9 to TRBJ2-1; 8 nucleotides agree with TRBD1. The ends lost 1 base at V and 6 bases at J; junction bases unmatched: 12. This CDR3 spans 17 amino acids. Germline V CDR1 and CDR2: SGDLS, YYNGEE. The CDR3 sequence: CASSVSPWTGNSNEQFF. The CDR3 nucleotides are TGTGCCAGCAGCGTATCCCCCTGGACAGGGAATTCCAATGAGCAGTTCTTC.

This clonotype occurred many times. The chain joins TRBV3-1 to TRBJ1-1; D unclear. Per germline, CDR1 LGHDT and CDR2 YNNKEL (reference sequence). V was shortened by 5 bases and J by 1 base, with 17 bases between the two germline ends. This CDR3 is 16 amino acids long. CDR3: CASSLSGGSGNTEAFF. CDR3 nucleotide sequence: TGTGCCAGCAGCTTATCGGGCGGATCAGGGAACACTGAAGCTTTCTTT. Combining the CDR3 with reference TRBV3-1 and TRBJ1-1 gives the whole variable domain DTAVSQTPKYLVTQMGNDKSIKCEQNLGHDTMYWYKQDSKKFLKIMFSYNNKELIINETVPNRFSPKSPDKAHLNLHINSLELGDSAVYFCASSLSGGSGNTEAFFGQGTRLTVV.

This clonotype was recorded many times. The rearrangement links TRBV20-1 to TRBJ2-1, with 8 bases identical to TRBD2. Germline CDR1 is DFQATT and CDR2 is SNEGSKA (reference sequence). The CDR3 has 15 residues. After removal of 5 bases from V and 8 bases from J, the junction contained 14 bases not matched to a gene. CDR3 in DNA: TGCAGTGCTCCGCGAGCGGGGGCAAGACGGTATGAGCAGTTCTTC. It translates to CSAPRAGARRYEQFF.

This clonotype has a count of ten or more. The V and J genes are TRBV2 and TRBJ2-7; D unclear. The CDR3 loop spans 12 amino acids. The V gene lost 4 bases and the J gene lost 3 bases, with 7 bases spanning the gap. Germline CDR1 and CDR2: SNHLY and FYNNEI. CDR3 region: CASSALDYEQYF. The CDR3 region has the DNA TGTGCCAGCAGTGCCCTAGACTACGAGCAGTACTTC.

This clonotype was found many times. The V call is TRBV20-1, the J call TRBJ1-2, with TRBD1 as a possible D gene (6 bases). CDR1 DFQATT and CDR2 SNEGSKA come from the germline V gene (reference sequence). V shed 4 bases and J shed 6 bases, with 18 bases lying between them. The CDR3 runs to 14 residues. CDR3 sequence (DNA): TGCAGTGCTACCCCGGGGGCGCCGACCCATGGCTACACCTTC. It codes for CSATPGAPTHGYTF.

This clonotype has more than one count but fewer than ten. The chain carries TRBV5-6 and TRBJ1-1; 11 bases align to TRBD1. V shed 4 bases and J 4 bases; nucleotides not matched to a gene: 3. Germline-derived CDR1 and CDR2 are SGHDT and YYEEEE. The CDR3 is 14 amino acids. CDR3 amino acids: CASSTGTGGTEAFF. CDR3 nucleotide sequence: TGTGCCAGCAGCACCGGGACAGGGGGCACTGAAGCTTTCTTT.

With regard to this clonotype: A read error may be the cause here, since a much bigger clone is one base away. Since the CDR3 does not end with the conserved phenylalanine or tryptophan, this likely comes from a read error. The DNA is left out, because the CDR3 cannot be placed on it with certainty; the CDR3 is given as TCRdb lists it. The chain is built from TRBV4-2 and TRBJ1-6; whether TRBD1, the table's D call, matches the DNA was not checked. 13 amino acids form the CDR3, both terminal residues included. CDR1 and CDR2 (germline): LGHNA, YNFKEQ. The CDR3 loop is CASSLRADSPLNL.